These 25 T cell receptor beta chains were sequenced from one sample in a study of blood T cells in healthy people across ages. Combining a sample-barcoded 5' primer with a J-beta primer mix, a second PCR ran for about 6 to 11 cycles. TCRdb re-called the 5' RACE reads with MiXCR, one entry per CDR3 protein. In the table there are about 500,000 distinct CDR3 sequences, more than 20% of which are singletons. This sample also appeared in a second study, on T cells of mothers and their children.

Sequencing was carried out using blood. The origin of the receptors is a boy aged 10-17 years in good health.

The genes are TRBV12-5 and TRBJ2-1; TRBD1 agrees at 7 bases. V shed 2 bases and J 3 bases; nucleotides not matched to a gene: 4. The germline V gene has CDR1 LGHNT and CDR2 FRNRAP. The CDR3 has 15 residues. The DNA for the CDR3 is TGTGCTAGTGGTTTGTCGGCAGGGGGCTACAATGAGCAGTTCTTC. Protein product: CASGLSAGGYNEQFF.

This sequence joins TRBV29-1 and TRBJ2-1; D is unresolved. Trimming left V 5 bases short and J 6 bases short, with 14 bases between. The CDR3 loop spans 13 amino acids. Germline CDR1 and CDR2: SQVTM and ANQGSEA. The CDR3 nucleotides are TGCAGCGTTAGCGTTATGTTGGTCAATGAGCAGTTCTTC. It is translated as CSVSVMLVNEQFF.

This clonotype showed up many times. The chain joins TRBV6-4 to TRBJ2-1, with 7 bases aligning to TRBD2. This CDR3 contains 14 residues. The V segment lost 4 bases and the J segment 0 bases; nucleotides outside the gene matches: 0. Germline-derived CDR1 and CDR2 are MRHNA and SNTAGT. The CDR3 DNA sequence: TGTGCCAGCAGTGCGGGGGGCTCCTACAATGAGCAGTTCTTC. Translated: CASSAGGSYNEQFF.

This chain uses TRBV20-1 with TRBJ2-3; TRBD2 might be the D (5 bases). The CDR3 has 14 residues. CDR1 is DFQATT, CDR2 SNEGSKA, per germline (reference sequence). V was cut by 6 bases and J by 6 bases, with 19 bases left in between. CDR3 in DNA: TGCAGTGCCCCAGCCCGGACTCTGGGGGATACGCAGTATTTT. Its protein is CSAPARTLGDTQYF.

The chain couples TRBV4-1 to TRBJ2-5; D may be TRBD2 (6 bases). The J call may be incorrect, as the DNA end agrees better with TRBJ2-7. The germline CDR1 and CDR2 sequences are MGHRA and YSYEKL. The CDR3 is 15 residues long. CDR3 bases: TGCGCCAGCAGCCAAGGACTAGGATTCTCCTACGAGCAGTACGTC. Translating it yields CASSQGLGFSYEQYV.

The chain carries TRBV7-9 and TRBJ1-5; 7 bases fit TRBD1. Germline V CDR1 and CDR2: SEHNR, FQNEAQ (reference sequence). The CDR3 extends over 18 amino acids. V dropped 1 base and J dropped 1; count of bases not matched to a gene: 10. As DNA, the CDR3 is TGTGCCAGCAGCTTAGAAGGGACAGTGGGGGTCAGCAATCAGCCCCAGCATTTT. This translates into CASSLEGTVGVSNQPQHF.

The table lists this clonotype with a few counts. The gene calls are TRBV28 and TRBJ2-1; TRBD2 matches 9 bases. V was pared by 4 bases and J by 7 bases, with 5 bases of the junction left unmatched. Per the germline V gene, CDR1 is MDHEN and CDR2 is SYDVKM. The CDR3 sequence is 14 residues long. CDR3 protein: CASSSSGVRNEQFF. The CDR3 region has the DNA TGTGCCAGCAGTTCTAGCGGGGTGAGGAATGAGCAGTTCTTC.

The sample holds many counts of this clonotype. The chain couples TRBV12-3 or TRBV12-4 to TRBJ2-5; 11 bases match TRBD2. The last part of the DNA fits TRBJ2-1 better; the J call may be wrong. The CDR3 length is 13 residues. CDR3 coding DNA: TGTGCCAGCAGAGGGACTAGCGGTAGTAATCAGTTCTTC. As protein: CASRGTSGSNQFF.

This chain uses TRBV29-1 with TRBJ2-5; 9 positions agree with TRBD1. V lost 6 bases to trimming and J lost 1 base; unmatched junction nucleotides: 0. Germline CDR1 SQVTM, CDR2 ANQGSEA. There are 12 residues in the CDR3. Here the CDR3 reads CSVDRGQETQYF. The CDR3 DNA follows: TGCAGCGTGGACAGGGGCCAAGAGACCCAGTACTTC.

The genes are TRBV20-1 and TRBJ2-5, with TRBD1 as a possible D gene (6 bases). CDR3 size: 13 residues. Germline CDR1 is DFQATT and CDR2 is SNEGSKA (reference sequence). V lost 4 bases to trimming and J lost 2 bases, with 11 bases between them. CDR3 nucleotide sequence: TGCAGTGCTATAGGGACACAACAAGAGACCCAGTACTTC. As protein: CSAIGTQQETQYF.

The J gene is TRBJ2-7, the V gene TRBV29-1; 10 bases align to TRBD1. Germline trimming cut 7 bases from V and 6 bases from J; bases unmatched to any gene: 6. There are 12 residues in the CDR3. In germline, CDR1 is SQVTM, CDR2 ANQGSEA. CDR3 residues: CSGVTGGGEQYF. CDR3 DNA: TGCAGCGGCGTGACAGGGGGCGGCGAGCAGTACTTC.

This chain uses TRBV20-1 with TRBJ1-2; the D gene is possibly TRBD1 (6 bases). V was shortened by 3 bases and J by 14 bases, with 16 bases between the two germline ends. The germline V gene encodes CDR1 DFQATT and CDR2 SNEGSKA (reference sequence). CDR3 size: 11 residues. The CDR3 nucleotides are TGCAGTGCTAGGTACAGGGAAGGATGGACCTTC. Translating it yields CSARYREGWTF.

The chain carries TRBV11-2 and TRBJ2-4; 12 bases line up with TRBD2. The CDR3 contains 16 residues. In germline, CDR1 is SGHAT, CDR2 FQNNGV. Trimming at V came to 3 bases and at J to 3 bases, leaving 3 bases not matched to a gene. In DNA form, the CDR3 reads TGTGCCAGCAGCTTCCTAGCGGGAGGGGTCAAAAACATTCAGTACTTC. As protein: CASSFLAGGVKNIQYF. The whole variable domain, remainder taken from reference TRBV11-2 and TRBJ2-4, is EAGVAQSPRYKIIEKRQSVAFWCNPISGHATLYWYQQILGQGPKLLIQFQNNGVVDDSQLPKDRFSAERLKGVDSTLKIQPAKLEDSAVYLCASSFLAGGVKNIQYFGAGTRLSVL.

This clonotype came up a few times. This chain links TRBV20-1 with TRBJ2-5, with 8 bases that match TRBD2. The CDR3 loop spans 14 amino acids. CDR1 and CDR2 (germline): DFQATT, SNEGSKA (reference sequence). The ends lost 1 base at V and 5 bases at J; junction bases unmatched: 6. CDR3 sequence reads: CSARGLLAEETQYF. CDR3 nucleotide sequence: TGCAGTGCTAGAGGACTACTAGCGGAGGAGACCCAGTACTTC.

The chain joins TRBV27 to TRBJ1-5; D perhaps matches TRBD1 (5 bases). CDR3 length: 13 amino acids. Trimming removed 4 bases from V and 7 bases from J, with 11 bases in between. CDR1 and CDR2 from the germline V gene are MNHEY and SMNVEV (reference sequence). CDR3 coding DNA: TGTGCCAGCAGTTCGGGGCCCAGGCAGCCCCAGCATTTT. Its protein product is CASSSGPRQPQHF.

This clonotype was seen a few times. J is TRBJ1-5 and V is TRBV6-2 or TRBV6-3; 7 bases match TRBD1. There are 14 residues in the CDR3. The V and J ends lost 6 bases and 5 bases, in that order; junction bases with no gene match: 7. Per germline, CDR1 MNHEY and CDR2 SVGEGT. The CDR3 protein is CASSPGQEHQPQHF. CDR3 coding DNA: TGTGCCAGCAGCCCAGGACAGGAACATCAGCCCCAGCATTTT.

V gene TRBV24-1 combines with J gene TRBJ2-2, with D perhaps matching TRBD2 (5 bases). With 1 base removed from V and 5 bases from J, the gap between germline ends came to 10 bases. The CDR3 sequence is 15 residues long. Germline CDR1 is KGHDR and CDR2 is SFDVKD. CDR3 in DNA: TGTGCCACCAGTGATTTAGGGAGAGAAACCGGGGAGCTGTTTTTT. This translates into CATSDLGRETGELFF.

The rearrangement links TRBV25-1 to TRBJ2-4; 7 bases fit TRBD1. The CDR3 length is 14 residues. The J segment lost 8 bases and the V segment lost 5 bases, leaving 9 bases of the junction unmatched. Germline V gene lookup returns CDR1 MGHDK and CDR2 SYGVNS. The CDR3: CASSPWTGTDIQYF. The CDR3 DNA is TGTGCCAGCAGTCCCTGGACAGGCACGGACATTCAGTACTTC.

The rearrangement joins TRBV6-5 to TRBJ2-5; D is undetermined. The CDR3 has 13 amino acids. Germline lookup yields CDR1 MNHEY and CDR2 SVGAGI. V lost 2 bases and J 6 bases, leaving 10 bases between the germline ends. The CDR3 DNA reads as TGTGCCAGCAGTTACGATTCGCAACAGACCCAGTACTTC. The encoded protein is CASSYDSQQTQYF.

This chain uses TRBV30 with TRBJ2-5, with a tentative D call TRBD2 (5 bases). The length of the CDR3 is 13 residues. V was cut by 1 base and J by 2 bases, with 8 bases left in between. The germline gives CDR1 GTSNPN, CDR2 SVGIG (reference sequence). The chain's CDR3 is CAWSGGWQETQYF. The DNA for the CDR3 is TGTGCCTGGAGTGGAGGGTGGCAAGAGACCCAGTACTTC.

This sequence joins TRBV6-1 and TRBJ2-2, with 7 bases fitting TRBD1. In germline, CDR1 is MNHNS, CDR2 SASEGT. With 5 bases clipped from V and 3 bases from J, the junction kept 9 bases outside the gene matches. This CDR3 region has 16 residues. The CDR3 protein is CASSRQTTGYTGELFF. CDR3 in DNA: TGTGCCAGCAGTCGACAGACGACAGGGTACACCGGGGAGCTGTTTTTT.

This clonotype was seen a few times. The gene calls are TRBV7-8 and TRBJ2-5, with 12 positions matching TRBD2. The CDR3 runs to 16 residues. Germline CDR1 and CDR2: SGHVS and FQNEAQ. The V gene end was trimmed by 1 base and the J gene end by 4 bases; junction bases not matched to a gene: 4. CDR3 sequence (DNA): TGTGCCAGCAGCTTAGGACTAGCGGGGGCCAGAGAGACCCAGTACTTC. It encodes CASSLGLAGARETQYF.

This rearrangement joins TRBV20-1 to TRBJ2-5, with 13 nucleotides matching TRBD2. V trimming: 6 bases; J trimming: 4 bases; junction bases outside the gene matches: 8. Germline V CDR1 and CDR2: DFQATT, SNEGSKA (reference sequence). CDR3 length: 15 amino acids. CDR3 coding DNA: TGCAGTGCCGCGGGGACTAGCGGGGTGGGAGAGACCCAGTACTTC. As protein: CSAAGTSGVGETQYF.

V usage is TRBV6-2 or TRBV6-3 and J usage is TRBJ2-7; 10 bases align to TRBD2. The CDR3 extends over 15 amino acids. From germline, CDR1 is MNHEY and CDR2 SVGEGT. The V gene end was trimmed by 7 bases and the J gene end by 0 bases; junction bases not matched to a gene: 6. CDR3 DNA sequence: TGTGCCAGCAACACACTAGCGGGGAGCTCCTACGAGCAGTACTTC. This sequence encodes CASNTLAGSSYEQYF.

The sample holds a few counts of this clonotype. V usage is TRBV27 and J usage is TRBJ2-4; 7 positions match TRBD1. Germline V gives CDR1 MNHEY, CDR2 SMNVEV (reference sequence). CDR3 length: 15 residues. V shed 4 bases, J shed 6 bases, and the junction held 9 bases outside the gene matches. The CDR3 loop reads CASSSGTVERNIQYF. In DNA, the CDR3 is TGTGCCAGCAGTTCCGGGACAGTAGAACGAAACATTCAGTACTTC.